The 9 T cell receptor beta chains presented below share a single source sample, sequenced in a study of read filtering for tumor transcriptome and immune sequencing. This library used approximately 370 ng RNA and molecular barcoded adaptors spanning alpha/delta and beta/gamma chains. One entry per CDR3 protein results from TCRdb running MiXCR on the reads. Counted here are 75,000 to 95,000 distinct CDR3 sequences, about 22% occurring once; the ten biggest clones make up roughly 11%. The sequenced material came from a population of CD138-negative cells sorted from bone marrow. The receptors originated from a donor over 35 with multiple myeloma.

This clonotype was seen more than once but under ten times. The chain employs TRBV5-1 and TRBJ2-5; 7 positions agree with TRBD1. CDR3 size: 16 residues. J lost 0 bases, V lost 1 base, and 6 bases had no gene match. The V gene's germline CDR1 is SGHRS and CDR2 YFSETQ. CDR3 loop: CASSLKGTANQETQYF. In DNA, the CDR3 is TGCGCCAGCAGCTTGAAAGGGACAGCAAACCAAGAGACCCAGTACTTC.

This clonotype was seen many times. The rearrangement links TRBV20-1 to TRBJ1-1; 8 positions match TRBD1. Losses at the gene ends were 2 bases for V and 2 bases for J; bases not matched to a gene: 4. CDR1 DFQATT and CDR2 SNEGSKA come from the germline V gene (reference sequence). The CDR3 covers 14 residues. The chain's CDR3 is CSARRQGPNTEAFF. CDR3 nucleotides: TGCAGTGCTAGAAGACAGGGGCCTAACACTGAAGCTTTCTTT.

This clonotype has a count of ten or more. This sequence joins TRBV28 and TRBJ1-5; TRBD1 aligns across 9 bases. This CDR3 is 14 amino acids long. The V segment lost 10 bases and the J segment 5 bases; nucleotides outside the gene matches: 9. In germline, CDR1 is MDHEN, CDR2 SYDVKM. Here the CDR3 DNA reads TGTGCCACCCGGGACAGGGTGGGCCATCAGCCCCAGCATTTT. Protein product: CATRDRVGHQPQHF.

This clonotype was counted between two and nine times. Compared with germline, one end of the junction differs, possibly owing to a read error. This rearrangement joins TRBV28 to TRBJ2-7; either TRBD1 or TRBD2 may fit D (6 bases each). The CDR3 contains 15 residues. CDR1 MDHEN and CDR2 SYDVKM come from the germline V gene. CDR3 nucleotide sequence: TGTGCCAGCAGTTTGTCCGGGGGCAACGGGTACGGGCAGTACTTC. It specifies CASSLSGGNGYGQYF.

In regard to this clonotype: A clone one base away is much larger, so this may be a read error. The V gene is TRBV5-1, the J gene TRBJ1-1, with 10 positions matching TRBD1. Looked up from germline, CDR1 is SGHRS and CDR2 is YFSETQ. CDR3 size: 16 residues. CDR3 DNA: TGCGCCAGCAGCTACGGACAGGGGGGCCCTTACACTGAAGCTTCCTTT. Translation gives CASSYGQGGPYTEASF.

This clonotype was observed at least ten times. The gene calls are TRBV11-2 and TRBJ2-1, with a tentative D call TRBD1 (5 bases). Germline V CDR1 and CDR2: SGHAT, FQNNGV. The CDR3 loop spans 17 amino acids. V shed 4 bases and J shed 6 bases, with 22 bases lying between them. This chain's CDR3 is CASSSIRQGLGVNEQFF. In nucleotides, the CDR3 is TGTGCCAGCAGCTCCATTCGGCAGGGCCTAGGAGTCAATGAGCAGTTCTTC. Complete variable domain (other parts from reference TRBV11-2 and TRBJ2-1): EAGVAQSPRYKIIEKRQSVAFWCNPISGHATLYWYQQILGQGPKLLIQFQNNGVVDDSQLPKDRFSAERLKGVDSTLKIQPAKLEDSAVYLCASSSIRQGLGVNEQFFGPGTRLTVL.

This clonotype has a count of ten or more. The chain joins TRBV28 to TRBJ1-5; D ambiguous. Germline CDR1 reads MDHEN; CDR2 reads SYDVKM. The germline V and J ends were trimmed by 4 bases and 0 bases, with 13 bases remaining between them. The CDR3 is 16 amino acids. CDR3 sequence: CASSSSPWYSNQPQHF. In DNA, the CDR3 is TGTGCCAGCAGTTCCTCCCCGTGGTATAGCAATCAGCCCCAGCATTTT.

This clonotype was seen many times. The gene calls are TRBV28 and TRBJ2-7; 9 bases match TRBD2. Looked up from germline, CDR1 is MDHEN and CDR2 is SYDVKM. Trimming removed 2 bases from V and 5 bases from J; junction bases left unmatched: 7. CDR3 length: 15 amino acids. The CDR3, as DNA: TGTGCCAGCAGTTTAGCCCGCGGGGGGGCCCACGAGCAGTACTTC. Translating gives CASSLARGGAHEQYF.

V is TRBV5-4 and J is TRBJ2-2; TRBD1 is a possible D gene (6 bases). From germline, CDR1 is SGHNT and CDR2 YYREEE (reference sequence). The CDR3 extends over 15 amino acids. The V end was cut by 3 bases, the J end by 4 bases, with 13 bases between. DNA for the CDR3: TGTGCCAGCAGCTCGGGACACCTCCGCACCGGGGAGCTGTTTTTT. Amino acid sequence: CASSSGHLRTGELFF.